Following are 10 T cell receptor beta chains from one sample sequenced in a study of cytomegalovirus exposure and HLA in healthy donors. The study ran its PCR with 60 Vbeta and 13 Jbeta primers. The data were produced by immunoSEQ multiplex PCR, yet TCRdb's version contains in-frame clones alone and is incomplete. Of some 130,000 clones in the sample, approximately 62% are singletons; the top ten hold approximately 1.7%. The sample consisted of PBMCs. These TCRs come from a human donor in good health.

DNA of the CDR3: TGTGCCAGCTCAGGACTAGCGGGAGGGGAGACCCAGTACTTC. Translation: CASSGLAGGETQYF. The V call is TRBV18, the J call TRBJ2-5; 15 bases are shared with TRBD2. CDR1 KGHSH and CDR2 LQKENI come from the germline V gene. The CDR3 length is 14 residues. J gave up 5 bases and V 5 bases, and 0 bases lay outside the gene matches.

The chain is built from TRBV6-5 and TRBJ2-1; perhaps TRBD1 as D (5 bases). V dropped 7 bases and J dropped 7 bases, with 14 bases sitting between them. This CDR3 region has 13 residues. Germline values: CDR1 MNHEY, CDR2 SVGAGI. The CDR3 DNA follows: TGTGCCAGCATAGGACAAGCCTTAAATGAGCAGTTCTTC. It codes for CASIGQALNEQFF.

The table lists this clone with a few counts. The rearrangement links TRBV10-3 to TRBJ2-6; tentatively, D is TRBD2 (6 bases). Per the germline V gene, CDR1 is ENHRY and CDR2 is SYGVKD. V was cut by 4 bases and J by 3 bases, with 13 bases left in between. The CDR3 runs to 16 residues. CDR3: CAISGTTGDGANVLTF. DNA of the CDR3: TGTGCCATCAGTGGGACTACGGGTGATGGGGCCAACGTCCTGACTTTC.

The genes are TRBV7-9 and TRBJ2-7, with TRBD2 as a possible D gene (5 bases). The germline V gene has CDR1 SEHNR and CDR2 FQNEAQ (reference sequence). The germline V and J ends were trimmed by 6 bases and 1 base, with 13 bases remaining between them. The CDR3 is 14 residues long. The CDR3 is CASSSTGKSYEQYF. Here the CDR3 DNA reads TGTGCCAGCAGTTCTACCGGGAAGTCCTACGAGCAGTACTTC.

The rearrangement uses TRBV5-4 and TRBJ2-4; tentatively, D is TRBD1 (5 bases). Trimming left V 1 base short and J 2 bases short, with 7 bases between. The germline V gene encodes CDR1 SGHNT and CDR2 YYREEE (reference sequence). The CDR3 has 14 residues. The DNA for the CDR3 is TGTGCCAGCAGCTTGAGGGGTACCAAAAACATTCAGTACTTC. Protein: CASSLRGTKNIQYF. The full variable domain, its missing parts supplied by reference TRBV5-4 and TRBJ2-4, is ETGVTQSPTHLIKTRGQQVTLRCSSQSGHNTVSWYQQALGQGPQFIFQYYREEENGRGNFPPRFSGLQFPNYSSELNVNALELDDSALYLCASSLRGTKNIQYFGAGTRLSVL.

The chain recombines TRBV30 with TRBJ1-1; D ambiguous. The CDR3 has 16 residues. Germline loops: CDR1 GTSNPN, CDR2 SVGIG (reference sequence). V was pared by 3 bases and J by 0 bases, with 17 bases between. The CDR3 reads CAWSHQKKRMNTEAFF. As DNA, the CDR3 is TGTGCCTGGAGCCACCAAAAAAAGAGAATGAACACTGAAGCTTTCTTT.

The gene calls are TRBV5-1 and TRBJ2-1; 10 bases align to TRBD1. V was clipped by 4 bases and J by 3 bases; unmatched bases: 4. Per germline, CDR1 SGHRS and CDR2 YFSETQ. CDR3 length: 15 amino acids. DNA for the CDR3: TGCGCCAGCAGCCCGGGACAGGGGTTCTACAATGAGCAGTTCTTC. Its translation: CASSPGQGFYNEQFF. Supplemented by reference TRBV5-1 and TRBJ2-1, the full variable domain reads KAGVTQTPRYLIKTRGQQVTLSCSPISGHRSVSWYQQTPGQGLQFLFEYFSETQRNKGNFPGRFSGRQFSNSRSEMNVSTLELGDSALYLCASSPGQGFYNEQFFGPGTRLTVL.

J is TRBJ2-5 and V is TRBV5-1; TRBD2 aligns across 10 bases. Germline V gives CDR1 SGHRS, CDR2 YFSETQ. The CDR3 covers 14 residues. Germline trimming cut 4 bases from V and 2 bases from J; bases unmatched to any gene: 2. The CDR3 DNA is TGCGCCAGCAGCCCGACTAGCGGGCAAGAGACCCAGTACTTC. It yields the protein CASSPTSGQETQYF. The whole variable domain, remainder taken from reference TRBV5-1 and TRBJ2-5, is KAGVTQTPRYLIKTRGQQVTLSCSPISGHRSVSWYQQTPGQGLQFLFEYFSETQRNKGNFPGRFSGRQFSNSRSEMNVSTLELGDSALYLCASSPTSGQETQYFGPGTRLLVL.

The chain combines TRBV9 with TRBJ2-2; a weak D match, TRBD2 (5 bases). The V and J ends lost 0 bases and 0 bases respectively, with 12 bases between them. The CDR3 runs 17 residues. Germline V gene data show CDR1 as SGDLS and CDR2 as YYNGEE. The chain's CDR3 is CASSVGIGVTNTGELFF. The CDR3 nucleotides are TGTGCCAGCAGCGTAGGTATCGGGGTGACGAACACCGGGGAGCTGTTTTTT.

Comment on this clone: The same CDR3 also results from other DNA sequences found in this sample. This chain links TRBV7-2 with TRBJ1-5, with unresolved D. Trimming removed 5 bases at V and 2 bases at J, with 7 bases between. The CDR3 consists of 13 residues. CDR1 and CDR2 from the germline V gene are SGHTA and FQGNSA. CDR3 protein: CASSPSGNQPQHF. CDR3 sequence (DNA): TGTGCCAGCAGCCCAAGCGGCAATCAGCCCCAGCATTTT.